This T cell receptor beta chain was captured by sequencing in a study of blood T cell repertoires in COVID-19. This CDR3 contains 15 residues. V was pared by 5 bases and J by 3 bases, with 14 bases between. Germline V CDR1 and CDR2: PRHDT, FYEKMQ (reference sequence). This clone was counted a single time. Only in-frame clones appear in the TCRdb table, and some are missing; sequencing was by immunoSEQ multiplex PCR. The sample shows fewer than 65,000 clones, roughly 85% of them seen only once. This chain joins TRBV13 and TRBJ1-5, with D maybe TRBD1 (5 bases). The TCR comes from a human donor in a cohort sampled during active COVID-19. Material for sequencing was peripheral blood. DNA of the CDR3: TGTGCCAGCAGCAAAGGGGCAGCCACCAATCAGCCCCAGCATTTT. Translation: CASSKGAATNQPQHF.